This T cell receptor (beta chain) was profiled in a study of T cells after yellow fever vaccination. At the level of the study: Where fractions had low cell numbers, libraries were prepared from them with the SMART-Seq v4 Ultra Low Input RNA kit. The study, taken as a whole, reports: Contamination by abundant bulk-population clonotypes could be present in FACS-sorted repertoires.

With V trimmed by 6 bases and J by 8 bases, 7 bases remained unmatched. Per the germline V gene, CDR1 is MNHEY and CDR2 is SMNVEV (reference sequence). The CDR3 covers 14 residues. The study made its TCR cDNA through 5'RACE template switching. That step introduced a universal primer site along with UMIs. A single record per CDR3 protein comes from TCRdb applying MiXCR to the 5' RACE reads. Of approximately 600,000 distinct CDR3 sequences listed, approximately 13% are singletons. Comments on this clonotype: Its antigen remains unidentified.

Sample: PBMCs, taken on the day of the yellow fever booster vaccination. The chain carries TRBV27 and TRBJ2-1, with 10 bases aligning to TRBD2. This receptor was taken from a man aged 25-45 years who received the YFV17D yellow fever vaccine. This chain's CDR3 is CASRTAGGGDEQFF. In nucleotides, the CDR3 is TGTGCCAGCAGGACAGCGGGAGGGGGCGATGAGCAGTTCTTC.